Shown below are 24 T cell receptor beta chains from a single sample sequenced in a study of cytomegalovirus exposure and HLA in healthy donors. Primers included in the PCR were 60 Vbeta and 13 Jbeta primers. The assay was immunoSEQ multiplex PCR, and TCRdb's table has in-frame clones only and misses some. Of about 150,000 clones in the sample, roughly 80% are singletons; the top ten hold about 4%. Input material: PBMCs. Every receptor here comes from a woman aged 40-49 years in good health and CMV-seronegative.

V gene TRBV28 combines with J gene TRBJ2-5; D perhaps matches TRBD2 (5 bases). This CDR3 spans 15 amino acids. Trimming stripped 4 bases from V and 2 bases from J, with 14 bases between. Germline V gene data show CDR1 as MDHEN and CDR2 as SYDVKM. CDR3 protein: CASSYVGEGQETQYF. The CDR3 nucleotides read TGTGCCAGCAGTTACGTCGGGGAAGGGCAAGAGACCCAGTACTTC.

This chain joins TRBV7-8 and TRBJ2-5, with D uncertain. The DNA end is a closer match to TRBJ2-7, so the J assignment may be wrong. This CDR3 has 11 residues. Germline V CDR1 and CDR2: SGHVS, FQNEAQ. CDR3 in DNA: TGTGCCAGCAGCTACAACTACGAGCAGTACTTC. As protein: CASSYNYEQYF.

CDR3 nucleotides: TGTGCCAGCAGCTTAACGTTCCGGGAGGGCTCGTTATCGCAGTTCTTC. This gives the protein CASSLTFREGSLSQFF. This sequence joins TRBV7-9 and TRBJ2-1; 8 nucleotides match TRBD2. Germline lookup yields CDR1 SEHNR and CDR2 FQNEAQ (reference sequence). CDR3 length: 16 residues. V was clipped by 2 bases and J by 12 bases; unmatched bases: 15.

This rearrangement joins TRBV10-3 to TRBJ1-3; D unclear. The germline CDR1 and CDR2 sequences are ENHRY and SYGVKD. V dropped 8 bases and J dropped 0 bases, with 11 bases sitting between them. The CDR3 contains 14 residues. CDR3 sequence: CAIRGDTSGNTIYF. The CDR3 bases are TGTGCCATCCGAGGAGATACCTCTGGAAACACCATATATTTT.

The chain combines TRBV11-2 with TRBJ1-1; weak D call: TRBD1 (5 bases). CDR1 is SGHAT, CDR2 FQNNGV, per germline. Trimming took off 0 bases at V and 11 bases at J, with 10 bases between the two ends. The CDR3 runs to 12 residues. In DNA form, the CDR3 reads TGTGCCAGCAGCTTAGATTCAGGGTACGCTTTCTTT. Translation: CASSLDSGYAFF. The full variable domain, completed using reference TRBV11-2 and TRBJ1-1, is EAGVAQSPRYKIIEKRQSVAFWCNPISGHATLYWYQQILGQGPKLLIQFQNNGVVDDSQLPKDRFSAERLKGVDSTLKIQPAKLEDSAVYLCASSLDSGYAFFGQGTRLTVV.

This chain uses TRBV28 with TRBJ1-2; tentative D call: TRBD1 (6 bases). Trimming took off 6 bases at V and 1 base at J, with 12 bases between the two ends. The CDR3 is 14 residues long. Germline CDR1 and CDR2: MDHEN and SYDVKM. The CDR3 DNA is TGTGCCAGCAGCCTCCAGGGGATTAACTATGGCTACACCTTC. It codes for CASSLQGINYGYTF.

Here the CDR3 DNA reads TGTGCCAGCAGTTGGAGGGGAGGGAATCAGCCCCAGCATTTT. As protein: CASSWRGGNQPQHF. The chain joins TRBV28 to TRBJ1-5; weak D call: TRBD1 (5 bases). Trimming removed 4 bases from V and 4 bases from J, with 11 bases in between. Germline values: CDR1 MDHEN, CDR2 SYDVKM. The CDR3 consists of 14 residues.

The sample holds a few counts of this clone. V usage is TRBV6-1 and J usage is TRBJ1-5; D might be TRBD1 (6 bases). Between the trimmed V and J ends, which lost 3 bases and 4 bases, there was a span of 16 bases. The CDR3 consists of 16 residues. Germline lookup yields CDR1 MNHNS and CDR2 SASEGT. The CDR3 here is CASSDTPGGPNQPQHF. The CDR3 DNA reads TGTGCCAGCAGTGACACTCCGGGGGGGCCGAATCAGCCCCAGCATTTT.

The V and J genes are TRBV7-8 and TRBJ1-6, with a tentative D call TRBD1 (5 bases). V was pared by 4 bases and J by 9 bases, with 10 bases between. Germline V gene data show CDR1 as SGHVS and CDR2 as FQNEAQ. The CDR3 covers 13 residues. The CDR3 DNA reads TGTGCCAGCAGCTGGAGGGACGTTTCACCCCTCCACTTT. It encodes CASSWRDVSPLHF. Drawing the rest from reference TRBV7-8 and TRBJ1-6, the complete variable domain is GAGVSQSPRYKVAKRGQDVALRCDPISGHVSLFWYQQALGQGPEFLTYFQNEAQLDKSGLPSDRFFAERPEGSVSTLKIQRTQQEDSAVYLCASSWRDVSPLHFGNGTRLTVT.

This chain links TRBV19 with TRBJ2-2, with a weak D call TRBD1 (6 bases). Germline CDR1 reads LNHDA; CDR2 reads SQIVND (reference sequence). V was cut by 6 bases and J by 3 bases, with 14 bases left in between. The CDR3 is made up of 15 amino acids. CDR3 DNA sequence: TGTGCCAGTAGCAAAAGGGGGTCGCACACCGGGGAGCTGTTTTTT. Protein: CASSKRGSHTGELFF.

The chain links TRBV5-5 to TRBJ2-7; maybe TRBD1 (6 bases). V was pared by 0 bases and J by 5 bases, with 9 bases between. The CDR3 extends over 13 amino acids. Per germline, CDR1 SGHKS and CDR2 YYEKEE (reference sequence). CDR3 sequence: CASSLVNRDEQYF. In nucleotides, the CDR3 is TGTGCCAGCAGCTTGGTCAACAGGGACGAGCAGTACTTC.

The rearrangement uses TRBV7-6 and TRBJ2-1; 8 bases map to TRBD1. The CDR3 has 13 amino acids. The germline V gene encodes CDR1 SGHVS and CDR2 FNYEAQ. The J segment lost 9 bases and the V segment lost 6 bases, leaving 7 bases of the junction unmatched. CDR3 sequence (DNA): TGTGCCAGCAGGGTGACAGGGGCGGGTGAGCAGTTCTTC. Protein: CASRVTGAGEQFF.

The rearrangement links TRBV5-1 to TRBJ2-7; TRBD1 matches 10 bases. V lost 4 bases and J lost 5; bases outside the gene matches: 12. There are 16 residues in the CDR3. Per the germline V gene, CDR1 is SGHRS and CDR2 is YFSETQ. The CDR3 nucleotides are TGCGCCAGCAGCCCATGGCTGGGACAGGGGAATAACGAGCAGTACTTC. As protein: CASSPWLGQGNNEQYF.

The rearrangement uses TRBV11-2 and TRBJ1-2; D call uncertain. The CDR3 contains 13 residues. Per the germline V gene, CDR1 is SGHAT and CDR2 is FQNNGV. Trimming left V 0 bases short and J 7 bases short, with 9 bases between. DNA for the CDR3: TGTGCCAGCAGCTTAGATCCTTACAGTGGCTACACCTTC. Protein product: CASSLDPYSGYTF.

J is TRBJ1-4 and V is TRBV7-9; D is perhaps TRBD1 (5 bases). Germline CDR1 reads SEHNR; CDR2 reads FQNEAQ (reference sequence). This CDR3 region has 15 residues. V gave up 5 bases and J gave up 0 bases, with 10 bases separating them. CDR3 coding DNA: TGTGCCAGCAGCCGTGACAGAGCAACTAATGAAAAACTGTTTTTT. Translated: CASSRDRATNEKLFF.

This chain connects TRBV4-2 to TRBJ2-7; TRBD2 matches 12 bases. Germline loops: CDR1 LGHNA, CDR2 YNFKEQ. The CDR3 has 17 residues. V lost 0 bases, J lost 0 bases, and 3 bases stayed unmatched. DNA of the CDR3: TGTGCCAGCAGCCAAGAAGGACTAGCGGGGAACTCCTACGAGCAGTACTTC. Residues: CASSQEGLAGNSYEQYF.

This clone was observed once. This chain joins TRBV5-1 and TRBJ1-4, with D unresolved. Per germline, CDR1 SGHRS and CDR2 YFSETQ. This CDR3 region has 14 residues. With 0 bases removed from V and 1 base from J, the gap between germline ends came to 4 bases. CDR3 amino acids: CASSLGGTNEKLFF. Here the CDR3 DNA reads TGCGCCAGCAGCTTGGGAGGAACTAATGAAAAACTGTTTTTT.

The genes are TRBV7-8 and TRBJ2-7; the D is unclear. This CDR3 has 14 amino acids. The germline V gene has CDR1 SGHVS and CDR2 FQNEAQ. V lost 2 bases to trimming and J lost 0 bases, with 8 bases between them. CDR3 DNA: TGTGCCAGCAGCTTAACATGGAGCTCCTACGAGCAGTACTTC. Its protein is CASSLTWSSYEQYF.

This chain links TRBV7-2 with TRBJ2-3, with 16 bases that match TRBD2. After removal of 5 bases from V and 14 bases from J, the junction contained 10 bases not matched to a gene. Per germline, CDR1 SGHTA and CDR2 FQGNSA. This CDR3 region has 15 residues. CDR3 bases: TGTGCCAGCAGCGGCCACGGGACTAGCGGGGGGGCCAGGTATTTT. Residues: CASSGHGTSGGARYF. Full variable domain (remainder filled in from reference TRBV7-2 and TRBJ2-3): GAGVSQSPSNKVTEKGKDVELRCDPISGHTALYWYRQSLGQGLEFLIYFQGNSAPDKSGLPSDRFSAERTGGSVSTLTIQRTQQEDSAVYLCASSGHGTSGGARYFGPGTRLTVL.

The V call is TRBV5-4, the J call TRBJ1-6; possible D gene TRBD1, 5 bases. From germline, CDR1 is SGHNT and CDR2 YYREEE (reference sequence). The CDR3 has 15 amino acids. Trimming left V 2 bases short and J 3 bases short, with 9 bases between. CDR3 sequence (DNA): TGTGCCAGCAGCTTAGGGGTAGACTATAATTCACCCCTCCACTTT. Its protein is CASSLGVDYNSPLHF.

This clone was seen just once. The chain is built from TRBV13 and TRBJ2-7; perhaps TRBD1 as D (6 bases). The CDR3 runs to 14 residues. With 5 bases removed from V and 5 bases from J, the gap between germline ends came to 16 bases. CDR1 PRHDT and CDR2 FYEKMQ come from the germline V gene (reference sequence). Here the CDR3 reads CASSPTGIGDEQYF. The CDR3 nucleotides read TGTGCCAGCAGCCCAACAGGGATCGGCGACGAGCAGTACTTC.

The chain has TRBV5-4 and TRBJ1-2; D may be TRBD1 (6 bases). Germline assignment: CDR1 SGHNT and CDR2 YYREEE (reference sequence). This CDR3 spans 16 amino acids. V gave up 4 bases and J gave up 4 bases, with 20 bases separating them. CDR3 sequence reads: CASSPQGGGASYGYTF. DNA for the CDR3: TGTGCCAGCAGCCCCCAAGGGGGGGGCGCCTCCTATGGCTACACCTTC. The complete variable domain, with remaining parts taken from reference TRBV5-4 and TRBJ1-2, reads ETGVTQSPTHLIKTRGQQVTLRCSSQSGHNTVSWYQQALGQGPQFIFQYYREEENGRGNFPPRFSGLQFPNYSSELNVNALELDDSALYLCASSPQGGGASYGYTFGSGTRLTVV.

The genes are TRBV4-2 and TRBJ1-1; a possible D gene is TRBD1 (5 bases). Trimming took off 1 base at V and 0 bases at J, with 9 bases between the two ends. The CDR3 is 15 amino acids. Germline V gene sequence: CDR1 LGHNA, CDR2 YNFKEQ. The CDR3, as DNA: TGTGCCAGCAGCCAAGGGGGGGTCCTGAACACTGAAGCTTTCTTT. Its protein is CASSQGGVLNTEAFF.

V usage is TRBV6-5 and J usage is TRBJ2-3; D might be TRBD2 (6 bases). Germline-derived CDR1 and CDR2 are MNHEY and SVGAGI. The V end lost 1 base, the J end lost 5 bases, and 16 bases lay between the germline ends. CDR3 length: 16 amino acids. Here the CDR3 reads CASSYYVGGSEDTQYF. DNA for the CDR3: TGTGCCAGCAGTTACTACGTGGGGGGTTCGGAAGATACGCAGTATTTT.